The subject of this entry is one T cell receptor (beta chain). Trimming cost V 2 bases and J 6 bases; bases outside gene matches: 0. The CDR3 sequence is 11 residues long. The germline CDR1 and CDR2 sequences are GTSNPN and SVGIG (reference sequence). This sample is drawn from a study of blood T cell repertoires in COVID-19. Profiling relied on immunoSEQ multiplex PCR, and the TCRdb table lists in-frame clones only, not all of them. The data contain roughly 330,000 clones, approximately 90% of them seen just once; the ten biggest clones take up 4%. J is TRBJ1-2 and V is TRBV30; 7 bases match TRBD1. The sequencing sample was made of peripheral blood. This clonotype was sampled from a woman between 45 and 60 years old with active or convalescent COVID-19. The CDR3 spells CAWSRGHGYTF. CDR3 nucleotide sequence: TGTGCCTGGAGTAGGGGGCATGGCTACACCTTC.